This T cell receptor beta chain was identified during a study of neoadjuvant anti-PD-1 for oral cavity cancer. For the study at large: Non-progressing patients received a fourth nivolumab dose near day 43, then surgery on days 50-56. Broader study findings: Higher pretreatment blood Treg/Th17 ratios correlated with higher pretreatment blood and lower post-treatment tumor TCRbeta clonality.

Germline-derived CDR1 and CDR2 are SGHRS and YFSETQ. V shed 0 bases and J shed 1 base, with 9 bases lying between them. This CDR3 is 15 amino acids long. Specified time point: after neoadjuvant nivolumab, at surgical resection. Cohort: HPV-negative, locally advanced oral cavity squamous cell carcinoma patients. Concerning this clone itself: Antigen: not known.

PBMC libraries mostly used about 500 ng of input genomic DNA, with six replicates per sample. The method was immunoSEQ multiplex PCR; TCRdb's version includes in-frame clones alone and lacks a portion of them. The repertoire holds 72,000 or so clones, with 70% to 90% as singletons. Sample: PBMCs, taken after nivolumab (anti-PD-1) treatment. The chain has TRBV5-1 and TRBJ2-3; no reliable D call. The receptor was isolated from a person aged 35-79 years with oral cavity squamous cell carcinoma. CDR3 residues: CASSLDGVGTDTQYF. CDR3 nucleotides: TGCGCCAGCAGCTTGGATGGAGTCGGCACAGATACGCAGTATTTT.